This TCR beta chain was found in a study of T cells after yellow fever vaccination. Study-wide context: In the case of low-cell-number fractions, SMART-Seq v4 Ultra Low Input was used for preparation. Overall study results and limits: Across the CD4 and CD8 compartments, a small share of clonotypes was present in both. Post-booster repertoires contained most primary-vaccination clones again (roughly 96% CD4, 88% CD8).

UMIs and a universal primer site were added when TCR cDNA was made by 5'RACE template switching. One entry per CDR3 protein, called by TCRdb with MiXCR from the 5' RACE reads. The table shows about 340,000 distinct CDR3 sequences, with around 13% occurring only once. This clonotype was observed at least ten times. The antigen remains unidentified. V shed 4 bases, J shed 6 bases, and the junction held 5 bases outside the gene matches. The CDR3 sequence is 14 residues long. The receptor comes from a young man who received the YFV17D yellow fever vaccine. This sample comprised CD4+ T cells sorted from PBMCs, obtained 15 days after the yellow fever booster vaccination. The chain joins TRBV12-3 or TRBV12-4 to TRBJ1-1, with 10 bases identical to TRBD1. CDR3 residues: CASSSRQGAPEAFF. As DNA, the CDR3 is TGTGCCAGCAGTTCTCGACAGGGGGCCCCTGAAGCTTTCTTT.